The 32 T cell receptor beta chains presented below share a single source sample, sequenced in a study of vaccination effects on CD4 cells after COVID-19. Sequencing in the ViraFEST assay came after antigen-specific CD4+ T cells had been expanded with viral peptide pools, which were used to stimulate PBMC. It was after more than nine days of culture that CD4+ T cells were isolated. Either the BNT162b2 or mRNA-1273 vaccine was given to participants in two doses. These TCRs are of unknown antigen specificity. Here immunoSEQ multiplex PCR was the method, and the copy in TCRdb shows in-frame clones only, minus some. This table holds some 30,000 clones, approximately 79% found once. The sample consisted of CD4+ T cells from PBMCs cultured with SARS-CoV-2 spike peptides, taken after COVID-19 vaccination. These receptors were collected from a human donor who received a COVID-19 vaccine. Some clones in this sample may be carry-over from other donors' samples.

The chain couples TRBV5-8 to TRBJ1-5; 7 nucleotides agree with TRBD1. Germline values: CDR1 SGHTS, CDR2 YDEGEE. The CDR3 is made up of 18 amino acids. V was pared by 6 bases and J by 2 bases, with 17 bases of the junction left unmatched. The CDR3 coding sequence is TGTGCCAGCATACCGGGCCCCACAGGGGCGAGTGGCAATCAGCCCCAGCATTTT. This translates into CASIPGPTGASGNQPQHF.

The rearrangement uses TRBV6-2 or TRBV6-3 and TRBJ2-7; the D is unclear. The CDR3 loop spans 12 amino acids. The germline V and J ends were trimmed by 2 bases and 4 bases, with 6 bases remaining between them. CDR1 is MNHEY and CDR2 is SVGEGT in the germline V gene. The chain's CDR3 is CASSYVGYEQYV. The CDR3 DNA is TGTGCCAGCAGTTACGTGGGGTACGAGCAGTACGTC.

This chain links TRBV24-1 with TRBJ2-7, with 8 positions matching TRBD1. V lost 8 bases, J lost 7 bases, and 12 bases stayed unmatched. CDR3 length: 14 amino acids. CDR1 is KGHDR and CDR2 is SFDVKD in the germline V gene. In DNA, the CDR3 is TGTGCCACCACGGGGCAGGGGGCTACAGGGGAGCAGTACGTC. Its protein is CATTGQGATGEQYV.

This clone is termed medium-sized. The chain employs TRBV6-5 and TRBJ1-4; 8 bases map to TRBD1. Germline CDR1 and CDR2: MNHEY and SVGAGI. This CDR3 is 14 amino acids long. V lost 4 bases to trimming and J lost 7 bases; unmatched junction nucleotides: 5. This chain's CDR3 is CASSSGQDAEKLFF. Here the CDR3 DNA reads TGTGCCAGCAGTTCGGGACAGGACGCTGAAAAACTGTTTTTT.

The rearrangement links TRBV29-1 to TRBJ1-2; D is possibly TRBD1 (6 bases). The CDR3 consists of 14 residues. CDR1 SQVTM and CDR2 ANQGSEA come from the germline V gene. V shed 5 bases and J shed 1 base, with 14 bases lying between them. CDR3 protein: CSVSQGGGNYGYTF. In nucleotides, the CDR3 is TGCAGCGTTTCCCAAGGAGGGGGTAACTATGGCTACACCTTC.

This chain joins TRBV6-5 and TRBJ1-1; no clear D. The germline gives CDR1 MNHEY, CDR2 SVGAGI. With 5 bases removed from V and 1 base from J, the gap between germline ends came to 8 bases. The CDR3 has 13 amino acids. The CDR3 region is CASSNGPNTEAFF. CDR3 nucleotides: TGTGCCAGCAGTAACGGACCGAACACTGAAGCTTTCTTT.

This chain links TRBV19 with TRBJ2-2, with D perhaps assigned TRBD1 or TRBD2 (6 bases each). V lost 4 bases and J lost 4, with 13 bases in between. This CDR3 has 15 amino acids. Looked up from germline, CDR1 is LNHDA and CDR2 is SQIVND (reference sequence). The DNA of the CDR3 is TGTGCCAGTAGTACGGGGGCCCGGGGCACCGGGGAGCTGTTTTTT. This sequence encodes CASSTGARGTGELFF. Complete variable domain (other parts from reference TRBV19 and TRBJ2-2): DGGITQSPKYLFRKEGQNVTLSCEQNLNHDAMYWYRQDPGQGLRLIYYSQIVNDFQKGDIAEGYSVSREKKESFPLTVTSAQKNPTAFYLCASSTGARGTGELFFGEGSRLTVL.

This clone appeared once. The chain combines TRBV21-1 with TRBJ2-5; no check of the table's D call, TRBD1, against the DNA was made. TRBV21-1 is tagged as a pseudogene. This CDR3 is 16 amino acids long. CDR3 nucleotide sequence: TGTGCCAGCAGCAAAGTAGGACAGGGAGATAAGGAGACCCAGTACTTC. This codes for CASSKVGQGDKETQYF.

V is TRBV24-1 and J is TRBJ1-2; D gene ambiguous. The V gene lost 7 bases and the J gene lost 8 bases, with 16 bases spanning the gap. The CDR3 contains 13 residues. CDR1 is KGHDR and CDR2 is SFDVKD in the germline V gene. DNA of the CDR3: TGTGCCACCAGGCCCTCCCAGGTCTCCGGCTACACCTTC. Its protein is CATRPSQVSGYTF.

In its sample, this clone is medium-sized (0.01 to 0.1%). V gene TRBV11-2 combines with J gene TRBJ2-7, with D tentatively TRBD1 or TRBD2 (5 bases each). With 8 bases removed from V and 0 bases from J, the gap between germline ends came to 14 bases. The germline CDR1 and CDR2 sequences are SGHAT and FQNNGV. This CDR3 region has 14 residues. CDR3 sequence: CASGKGPNSYEQYV. The CDR3 DNA follows: TGTGCCAGCGGGAAGGGACCAAACTCCTACGAGCAGTACGTC.

This clone has a single count. This chain links TRBV4-2 with TRBJ1-4, with a tentative D call TRBD1 (5 bases). Germline CDR1 reads LGHNA; CDR2 reads YNFKEQ. Trimming pared 3 bases from V and 0 bases from J, leaving 8 bases between. CDR3 length equals 15 residues. The chain's CDR3 is CASSQRGATNEKLFF. CDR3 DNA: TGTGCCAGCAGCCAGAGGGGTGCAACTAATGAAAAACTGTTTTTT.

The chain carries TRBV6-5 and TRBJ2-7; D gene uncertain. This CDR3 is built from 11 residues. Germline V CDR1 and CDR2: MNHEY, SVGAGI. V lost 6 bases, J lost 2 bases, and 5 bases lay in between. The DNA of the CDR3 is TGTGCCAGCAGGATCCCCTACGAGCAGTACGTC. Its protein product is CASRIPYEQYV.

The chain recombines TRBV25-1 with TRBJ2-3; D is unclear. Trimming left V 1 base short and J 2 bases short, with 1 base between. The length of the CDR3 is 12 residues. Germline V gene sequence: CDR1 MGHDK, CDR2 SYGVNS. DNA of the CDR3: TGTGCCAGCAGTGAATTCACAGATACGCAGTATTTT. This sequence encodes CASSEFTDTQYF.

This sequence joins TRBV2 and TRBJ1-4; D is possibly TRBD1 (6 bases). The germline gives CDR1 SNHLY, CDR2 FYNNEI. Trimming shortened V by 9 bases and J by 5 bases, and 16 bases separated the two germline ends. The CDR3 loop spans 14 amino acids. This CDR3 is CASSKGGGNEKLFF. CDR3 in DNA: TGTGCCAGTAGCAAAGGGGGGGGGAATGAAAAACTGTTTTTT.

CDR3: CASSTPDRVHGDTQYF. In DNA form, the CDR3 reads TGTGCCAGTAGTACCCCGGACAGGGTTCATGGAGATACGCAGTATTTT. The rearrangement links TRBV19 to TRBJ2-3; 8 positions agree with TRBD1. CDR1 LNHDA and CDR2 SQIVND come from the germline V gene (reference sequence). J was trimmed by 5 bases and V by 4 bases; bases with no gene match: 11. CDR3 length equals 16 residues.

This rearrangement joins TRBV9 to TRBJ2-1; D remains ambiguous. This CDR3 contains 11 residues. Germline loops: CDR1 SGDLS, CDR2 YYNGEE. Trimming cost V 4 bases and J 3 bases, with 2 bases left between them. The CDR3: CASSYYNEQFF. CDR3 in DNA: TGTGCCAGCAGCTACTACAATGAGCAGTTCTTC.

This clone has just one count. The chain is built from TRBV9 and TRBJ2-5; D uncertain. The CDR3 extends over 13 amino acids. V was clipped by 4 bases and J by 1 base, with 8 bases between them. The germline CDR1 and CDR2 sequences are SGDLS and YYNGEE. The CDR3 sequence is CASSPRTQETQYF. Written as DNA, the CDR3 is TGTGCCAGCAGCCCTCGGACCCAAGAGACCCAGTACTTC. Full variable domain (remainder filled in from reference TRBV9 and TRBJ2-5): DSGVTQTPKHLITATGQRVTLRCSPRSGDLSVYWYQQSLDQGLQFLIQYYNGEERAKGNILERFSAQQFPDLHSELNLSSLELGDSALYFCASSPRTQETQYFGPGTRLLVL.

This chain uses TRBV5-1 with TRBJ1-6; 9 bases fit TRBD1. The CDR3 extends over 16 amino acids. V dropped 2 bases and J dropped 4; count of bases not matched to a gene: 4. In germline, CDR1 is SGHRS, CDR2 YFSETQ. CDR3 sequence reads: CASSFTGGQYNSPLHF. CDR3 DNA sequence: TGCGCCAGCAGCTTTACAGGGGGCCAATATAATTCACCCCTCCACTTT. Full variable domain (remainder filled in from reference TRBV5-1 and TRBJ1-6): KAGVTQTPRYLIKTRGQQVTLSCSPISGHRSVSWYQQTPGQGLQFLFEYFSETQRNKGNFPGRFSGRQFSNSRSEMNVSTLELGDSALYLCASSFTGGQYNSPLHFGNGTRLTVT.

CDR3 nucleotides: TGTGCCAGTAGTACCAACACCTGGGACCGTAGCACAGATACGCAGTATTTT. This gives the protein CASSTNTWDRSTDTQYF. The rearrangement links TRBV19 to TRBJ2-3, with D possibly being TRBD1 or TRBD2 (5 bases each). CDR1 and CDR2 from the germline V gene are LNHDA and SQIVND (reference sequence). This CDR3 spans 17 amino acids. V gave up 4 bases and J gave up 0 bases, with 17 bases separating them. Full variable domain (rest looked up from reference TRBV19 and TRBJ2-3): DGGITQSPKYLFRKEGQNVTLSCEQNLNHDAMYWYRQDPGQGLRLIYYSQIVNDFQKGDIAEGYSVSREKKESFPLTVTSAQKNPTAFYLCASSTNTWDRSTDTQYFGPGTRLTVL.

The rearrangement links TRBV3-1 (or the pseudogene TRBV3-2) to TRBJ2-1; no clear D. CDR1 is LGHDT and CDR2 is YNNKEL in the germline V gene (reference sequence). This CDR3 spans 11 amino acids. The V gene lost 6 bases and the J gene lost 13 bases, with 13 bases spanning the gap. In nucleotides, the CDR3 is TGTGCCAGCAGTTACCTAGGTTTCCAGTTCTTC. Its translation is CASSYLGFQFF.

The rearrangement links TRBV7-9 to TRBJ2-2, with 7 nucleotides matching TRBD2. CDR3 length: 17 residues. The germline V gene encodes CDR1 SEHNR and CDR2 FQNEAQ (reference sequence). The trim removed 3 bases at V and 4 bases at J, leaving 11 bases unmatched. The CDR3, as DNA: TGTGCCAGCAGCTTTGTAGGATTGCGGGAGAGCACCGGGGAGCTGTTTTTT. Translating it yields CASSFVGLRESTGELFF.

The chain has TRBV12-5 and TRBJ2-5; D is tentatively TRBD1 or TRBD2 (6 bases each). Germline assignment: CDR1 LGHNT and CDR2 FRNRAP. The CDR3 totals 21 residues. The V end lost 2 bases, the J end lost 0 bases, and 28 bases lay between the germline ends. The CDR3 nucleotides are TGTGCTAGTGGTTTGATCTCAGTCGTCGGGGGCAGGGGAAGATACCAAGAGACCCAGTACTTC. It translates to CASGLISVVGGRGRYQETQYF.

This clone was found a few times. This chain connects TRBV19 to TRBJ1-2; 10 positions match TRBD1. V lost 6 bases, J lost 3 bases, and 7 bases stayed unmatched. Germline V gene data show CDR1 as LNHDA and CDR2 as SQIVND (reference sequence). The CDR3 loop spans 15 amino acids. CDR3 coding DNA: TGTGCCAGTAGACCCGGGACAGGGGCCGACTATGGCTACACCTTC. It yields the protein CASRPGTGADYGYTF.

V is TRBV14 and J is TRBJ2-4; D is possibly TRBD2 (5 bases). Germline-derived CDR1 and CDR2 are SGHDN and FVKESK. V shed 0 bases and J shed 2 bases, with 8 bases lying between them. The CDR3 extends over 15 amino acids. The CDR3 nucleotides read TGTGCCAGCAGCCAAGACCGGGATTCCAAAAACATTCAGTACTTC. Residues: CASSQDRDSKNIQYF.

The V call is TRBV5-1, the J call TRBJ2-7; D possibly corresponds to TRBD2 (5 bases). V was shortened by 0 bases and J by 3 bases, with 13 bases between the two germline ends. Germline CDR1 reads SGHRS; CDR2 reads YFSETQ. The CDR3 covers 15 residues. CDR3 loop: CASSLGAGDLYEQYV. The CDR3 bases are TGCGCCAGCAGCTTGGGGGCGGGCGACCTCTACGAGCAGTACGTC.

The chain combines TRBV4-2 with TRBJ2-3, with 8 positions matching TRBD2. The CDR3 extends over 15 amino acids. Germline V gene lookup returns CDR1 LGHNA and CDR2 YNFKEQ. The J segment lost 2 bases and the V segment lost 2 bases, leaving 3 bases of the junction unmatched. Here the CDR3 DNA reads TGTGCCAGCAGCCAACGGCGGGGGGTCACAGATACGCAGTATTTT. It codes for CASSQRRGVTDTQYF.

The gene calls are TRBV7-2 and TRBJ2-7, with unresolved D. The CDR3 length is 14 residues. Trimming removed 5 bases from V and 2 bases from J, with 13 bases in between. In germline, CDR1 is SGHTA, CDR2 FQGNSA. CDR3 region: CASSLQLIAYEQYV. The CDR3 DNA follows: TGTGCCAGCAGCCTGCAACTCATTGCCTACGAGCAGTACGTC.

DNA of the CDR3: TGTGCCAGCAGCCTAAATGGATTGGGAGGGGGCGATGGCTACACCTTC. It yields the protein CASSLNGLGGGDGYTF. The chain carries TRBV7-3 and TRBJ1-2, with 7 bases lining up with TRBD1. Losses at the gene ends were 5 bases for V and 6 bases for J; bases not matched to a gene: 15. Germline V CDR1 and CDR2: SGHTA, FQGTGA. The CDR3 length is 16 residues.

V is TRBV5-3 and J is TRBJ2-4; 7 positions agree with TRBD2. TRBV5-3 has ORF status, its function being uncertain. The V segment lost 0 bases and the J segment 1 base; nucleotides outside the gene matches: 4. This CDR3 has 16 amino acids. The CDR3 is CARSLGPGGAKNIQYF. As DNA, the CDR3 is TGTGCCAGAAGCTTGGGCCCCGGGGGGGCCAAAAACATTCAGTACTTC.

The V call is TRBV29-1, the J call TRBJ1-2, with D possibly TRBD1 on 6 matching bases. The V end lost 7 bases, the J end lost 7 bases, and 19 bases lay between the germline ends. The germline gives CDR1 SQVTM, CDR2 ANQGSEA. The CDR3 loop spans 13 amino acids. CDR3 coding DNA: TGCAGCGCTCAGAGCGGGGGCGCGGGTGGCTACACCTTC. Translating gives CSAQSGGAGGYTF.

This sequence joins TRBV5-6 and TRBJ2-7, with 10 bases aligning to TRBD1. The CDR3 is 15 amino acids. Germline trimming cut 4 bases from V and 6 bases from J; bases unmatched to any gene: 10. Germline assignment: CDR1 SGHDT and CDR2 YYEEEE. CDR3 DNA: TGTGCCAGCAGCCGTTTTGGACAGGGGGTGGGCGAGCAGTACGTC. Translation: CASSRFGQGVGEQYV.

The rearrangement joins TRBV6-2 or TRBV6-3 to TRBJ1-1, with a weak D call TRBD1 (5 bases). Between the trimmed V and J ends, which lost 2 bases and 4 bases, there was a span of 5 bases. In germline, CDR1 is MNHEY, CDR2 SVGEGT. This CDR3 spans 12 amino acids. The CDR3 nucleotides are TGTGCCAGCAGTTACGGGGGCACTGAAGCTTTCTTT. Translated, it gives CASSYGGTEAFF.